Given below is one T cell receptor (beta chain) in context. Its cognate antigen has yet to be identified. No per-base quality is available; no much larger clone lies one base away. Whole blood was collected in K2EDTA tubes by collaborating institutions according to the institutions' own protocols. For TCRbeta analysis, collaborators shipped samples in one of three forms: frozen whole blood, isolated PBMCs, or DNA extracted from either of those sample types. The data belong to a study of blood T cell repertoires in COVID-19 (dated by TCRdb to 2020 to 2021). Background for the entire study: Collaborator samples came from the United States, Italy and Spain and covered acute and convalescent phases of COVID-19. The samples were drawn from two sources: the first 160 participants of the ongoing ImmuneRACE study, and fewer than 1,500 subjects contributed by 6 global collaborators. Subjects who had been exposed to COVID-19, were actively infected with it, or had recovered from it provided the deeply sampled blood TCRbeta repertoires that made up the dataset. The repertoires were made available in a free public database intended to serve as a resource for research on the immune response to SARS-CoV-2. Sample metadata almost always included a de-identified subject ID, COVID-19 status, age in years and sex. Where available, HLA class I and class II types were taken from metadata supplied by the sample provider and were not determined by assay-based typing. The material from the prospective study consisted of cDNA or gDNA derived from T cells, B-cell-depleted T cells, or PBMCs. Results and caveats for the whole study, not just this receptor: Clinical and demographic metadata were provided uncurated, with the amount varying by source and participant.

V ends up 6 bases short and J 1 base short, with an unmatched junction base count of 3. The CDR3 runs 14 amino acids, cysteine and phenylalanine included. The DNA shown is the 42-base CDR3, in frame from base 1. From a lookup of the germline V gene (reference sequence), CDR1 and CDR2 are MNHEY and SMNVEV. TCRbeta CDR3 regions were amplified from genomic DNA by means of the immunoSEQ Assay, a bias-controlled multiplex PCR. In the paper's pipeline: Within the assay, amplification of reference gene primers was used to estimate how many nucleated cells each sample contained. To quantify the absolute abundance of each unique TCRbeta CDR3 rearrangement, sequence reads were collapsed and filtered. For each sample, productive Simpson clonality was calculated by taking the square root of Simpson's diversity index across productive rearrangements. TCRdb limited this immuneACCESS table to in-frame rearrangements with V and J called. A share of clones is missing; checked studies link under half to unresolved V genes, and the rest is unexplained. V, J and clone size reflect that table, while D and trimming were determined from the DNA. This sample has 55,000 to 75,000 clones in its table, and 70% to 75% of those were observed once. 35% of the sample goes to the ten largest clones.

This TCR derives from a woman in her 70s with acute or convalescent COVID-19. Recombination connected TRBV27 to TRBJ1-1, with 9 central nucleotides matching TRBD1. Sequencing used peripheral blood. The DNA sequence follows: TGTGCCAGCAGACAGGGGGCCTCGAACACTGAAGCTTTCTTT. This yields the protein CASRQGASNTEAFF.